Listed here is a single T cell receptor (beta chain). No antigen is known for it. Quantitative 5'-RACE with molecular barcodes was used to make the TCR beta libraries. TCRdb itself ran the 5' RACE reads through MiXCR, one entry per CDR3 protein. Among hundreds of thousands of distinct CDR3 sequences listed, roughly 32% were seen once. This sample stems from a study of CD8 T cells in ankylosing spondylitis. Study-level results: Made up of eight highly homologous variants, a TCR beta motif appeared characteristic of ankylosing spondylitis blood.

Germline CDR1 and CDR2: DFQATT and SNEGSKA (reference sequence). With 1 base removed from V and 2 bases from J, the gap between germline ends came to 11 bases. The CDR3 contains 14 residues. The sequencing sample was made of blood, either unsorted or a sorted T cell fraction (not recorded which). This clonotype was obtained from a male donor with ankylosing spondylitis or in good health (not recorded which). The rearrangement links TRBV20-1 to TRBJ2-5, with D perhaps TRBD1 (6 bases). DNA for the CDR3: TGCAGTGCTAGAGCCAGGGGTCGACAAGAGACCCAGTACTTC. As protein: CSARARGRQETQYF.